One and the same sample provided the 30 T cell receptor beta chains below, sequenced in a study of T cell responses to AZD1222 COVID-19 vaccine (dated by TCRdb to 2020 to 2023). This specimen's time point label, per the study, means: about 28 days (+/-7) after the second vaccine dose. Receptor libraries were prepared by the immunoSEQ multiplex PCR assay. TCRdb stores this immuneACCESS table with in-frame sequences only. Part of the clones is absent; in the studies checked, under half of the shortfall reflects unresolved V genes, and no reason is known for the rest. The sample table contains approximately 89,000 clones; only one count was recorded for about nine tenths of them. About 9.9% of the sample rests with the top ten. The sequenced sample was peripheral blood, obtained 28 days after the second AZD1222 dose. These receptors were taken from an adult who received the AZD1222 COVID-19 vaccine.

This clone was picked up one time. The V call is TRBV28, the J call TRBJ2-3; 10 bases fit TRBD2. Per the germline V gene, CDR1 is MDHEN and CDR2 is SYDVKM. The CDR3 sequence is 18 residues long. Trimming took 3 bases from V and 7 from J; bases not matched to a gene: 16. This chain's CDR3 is CASSFVVGQGLATNTQYF. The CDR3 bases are TGTGCCAGCAGTTTCGTCGTAGGTCAGGGACTAGCGACGAATACGCAGTATTTT.

This chain's CDR3 is CASGLAGGADTQYF. CDR3 coding DNA: TGTGCCAGCGGTTTAGCGGGAGGGGCAGATACGCAGTATTTT. The rearrangement joins TRBV11-2 to TRBJ2-3; 11 bases are a match to TRBD2. CDR1 and CDR2 (germline): SGHAT, FQNNGV. The junction had 5 bases not matched to a gene; V was cut back by 8 bases and J by 4 bases. The CDR3 runs 14 residues.

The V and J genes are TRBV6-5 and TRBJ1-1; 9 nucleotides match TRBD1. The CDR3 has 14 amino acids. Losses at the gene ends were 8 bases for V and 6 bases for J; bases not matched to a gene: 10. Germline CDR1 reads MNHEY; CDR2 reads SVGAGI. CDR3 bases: TGTGCCAGCCGGGACAGGGATCCCCCTCCTGAAGCTTTCTTT. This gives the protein CASRDRDPPPEAFF.

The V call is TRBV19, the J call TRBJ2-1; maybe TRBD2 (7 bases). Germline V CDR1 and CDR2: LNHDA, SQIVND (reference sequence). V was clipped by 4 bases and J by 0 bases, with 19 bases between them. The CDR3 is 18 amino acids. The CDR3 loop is CASSTPRGVAGSYNEQFF. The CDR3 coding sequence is TGTGCCAGTAGTACTCCCAGGGGAGTAGCGGGCTCCTACAATGAGCAGTTCTTC.

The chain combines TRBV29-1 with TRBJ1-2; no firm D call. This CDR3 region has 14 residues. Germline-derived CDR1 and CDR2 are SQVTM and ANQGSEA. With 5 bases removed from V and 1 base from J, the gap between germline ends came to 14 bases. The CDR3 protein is CSVLEPILNYGYTF. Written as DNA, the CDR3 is TGCAGCGTTCTTGAGCCTATACTTAACTATGGCTACACCTTC.

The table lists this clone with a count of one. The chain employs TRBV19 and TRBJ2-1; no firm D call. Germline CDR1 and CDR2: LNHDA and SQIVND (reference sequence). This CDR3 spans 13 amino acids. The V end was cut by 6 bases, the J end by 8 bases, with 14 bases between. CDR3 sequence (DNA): TGTGCCAGTAGCGACCTCTTGGTGGATGAGCAGTTCTTC. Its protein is CASSDLLVDEQFF.

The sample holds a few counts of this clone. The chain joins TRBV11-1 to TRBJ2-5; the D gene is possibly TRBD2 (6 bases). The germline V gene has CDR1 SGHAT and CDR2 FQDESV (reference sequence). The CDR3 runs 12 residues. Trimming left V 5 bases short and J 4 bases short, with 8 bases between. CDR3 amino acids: CASSLGRETQYF. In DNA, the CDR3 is TGTGCCAGCAGCCTCGGGAGAGAGACCCAGTACTTC.

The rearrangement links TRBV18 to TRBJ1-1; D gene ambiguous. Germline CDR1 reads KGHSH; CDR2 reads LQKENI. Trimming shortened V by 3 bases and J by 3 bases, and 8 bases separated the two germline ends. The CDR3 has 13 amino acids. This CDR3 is CASSPEGYTEAFF. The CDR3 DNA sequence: TGTGCCAGCTCACCGGAGGGCTACACTGAAGCTTTCTTT.

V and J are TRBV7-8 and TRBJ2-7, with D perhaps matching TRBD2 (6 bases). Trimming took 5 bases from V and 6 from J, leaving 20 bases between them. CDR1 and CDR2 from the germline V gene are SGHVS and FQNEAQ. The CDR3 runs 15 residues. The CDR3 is CASSRAEGSLGEQYF. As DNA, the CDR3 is TGTGCCAGCAGCCGAGCGGAGGGATCATTAGGCGAGCAGTACTTC.

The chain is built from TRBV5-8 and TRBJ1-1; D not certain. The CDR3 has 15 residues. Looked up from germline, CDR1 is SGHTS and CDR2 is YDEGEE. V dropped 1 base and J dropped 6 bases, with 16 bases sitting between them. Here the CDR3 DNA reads TGTGCCAGCAGCTTGCAACCGGGCGGGAGGGCTGAAGCTTTCTTT. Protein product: CASSLQPGGRAEAFF.

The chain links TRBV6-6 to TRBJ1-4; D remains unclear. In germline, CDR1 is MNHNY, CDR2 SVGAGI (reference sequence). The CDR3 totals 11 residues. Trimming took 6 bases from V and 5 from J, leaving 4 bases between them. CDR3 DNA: TGTGCCAGCAGGGAAAATGAAAAACTGTTTTTT. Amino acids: CASRENEKLFF.

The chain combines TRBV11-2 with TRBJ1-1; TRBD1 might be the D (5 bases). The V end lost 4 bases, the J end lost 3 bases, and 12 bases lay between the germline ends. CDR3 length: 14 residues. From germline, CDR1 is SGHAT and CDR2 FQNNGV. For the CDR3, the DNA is TGTGCCAGCAGCTCCGACCCGGGGGACACTGAAGCTTTCTTT. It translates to CASSSDPGDTEAFF.

Here the CDR3 reads CASSTTGFNEQFF. The CDR3 DNA reads TGTGCCAGCAGTACCACAGGTTTCAATGAGCAGTTCTTC. The rearrangement joins TRBV25-1 to TRBJ2-1; maybe TRBD1 (5 bases). The CDR3 loop spans 13 amino acids. Trimming pared 5 bases from V and 6 bases from J, leaving 11 bases between. Germline CDR1 and CDR2: MGHDK and SYGVNS.

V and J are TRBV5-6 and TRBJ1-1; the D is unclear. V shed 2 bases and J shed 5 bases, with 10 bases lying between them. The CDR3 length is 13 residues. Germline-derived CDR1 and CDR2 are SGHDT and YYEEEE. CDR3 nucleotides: TGTGCCAGCAGCTTCGGCGGAGAGACTGAAGCTTTCTTT. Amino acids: CASSFGGETEAFF.

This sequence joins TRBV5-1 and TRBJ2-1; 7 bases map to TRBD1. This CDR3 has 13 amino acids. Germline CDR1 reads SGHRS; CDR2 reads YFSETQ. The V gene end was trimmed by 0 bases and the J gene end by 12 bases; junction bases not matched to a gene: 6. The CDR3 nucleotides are TGCGCCAGCAGCTTGGGAGAAAGGACAGGGCAGTTCTTC. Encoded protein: CASSLGERTGQFF.

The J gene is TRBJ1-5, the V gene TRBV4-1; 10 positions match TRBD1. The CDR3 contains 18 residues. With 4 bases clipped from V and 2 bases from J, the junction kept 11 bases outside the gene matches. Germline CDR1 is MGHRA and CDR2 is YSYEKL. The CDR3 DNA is TGCGCCAGCAGCCTGCGGACAGGGGGATTAATTGGCAATCAGCCCCAGCATTTT. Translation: CASSLRTGGLIGNQPQHF.

The CDR3 nucleotides read TGTGCCAGCAGTTTATGGGGGGGCGCGTCTGACACTGAAGCTTTCTTT. This gives the protein CASSLWGGASDTEAFF. The chain couples TRBV27 to TRBJ1-1; possible D gene TRBD1, 6 bases. V was cut by 1 base and J by 3 bases, with 15 bases left in between. This CDR3 is built from 16 residues. Germline V lookup: CDR1 MNHEY, CDR2 SMNVEV (reference sequence).

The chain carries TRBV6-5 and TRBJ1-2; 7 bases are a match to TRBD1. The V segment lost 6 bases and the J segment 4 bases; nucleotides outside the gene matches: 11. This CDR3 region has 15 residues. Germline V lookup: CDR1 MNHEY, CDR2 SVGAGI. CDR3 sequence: CASSRLEGAGYGYTF. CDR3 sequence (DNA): TGTGCCAGCAGCCGATTGGAGGGGGCGGGCTATGGCTACACCTTC.

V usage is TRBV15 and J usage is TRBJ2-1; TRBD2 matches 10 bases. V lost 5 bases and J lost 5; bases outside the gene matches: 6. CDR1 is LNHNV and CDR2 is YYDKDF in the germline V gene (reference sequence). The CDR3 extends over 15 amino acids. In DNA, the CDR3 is TGTGCCACCAGCCTAGGACTAGCGGATGACAATGAGCAGTTCTTC. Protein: CATSLGLADDNEQFF.

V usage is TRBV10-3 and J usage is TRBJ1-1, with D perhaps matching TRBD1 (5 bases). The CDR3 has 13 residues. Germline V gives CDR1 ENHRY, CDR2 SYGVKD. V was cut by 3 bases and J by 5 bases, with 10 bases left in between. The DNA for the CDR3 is TGTGCCATCAGTGACAGGGAAAGAACTGAAGCTTTCTTT. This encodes CAISDRERTEAFF.

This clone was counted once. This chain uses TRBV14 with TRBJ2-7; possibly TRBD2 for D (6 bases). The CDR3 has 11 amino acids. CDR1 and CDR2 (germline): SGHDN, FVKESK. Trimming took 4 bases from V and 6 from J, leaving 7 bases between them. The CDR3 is CASSRRGEQYF. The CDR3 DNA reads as TGTGCCAGCAGCCGGAGGGGCGAGCAGTACTTC.

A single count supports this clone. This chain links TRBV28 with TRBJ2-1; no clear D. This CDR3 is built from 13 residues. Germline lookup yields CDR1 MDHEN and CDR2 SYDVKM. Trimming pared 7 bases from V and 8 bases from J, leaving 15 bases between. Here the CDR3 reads CASTRSLLDEQFF. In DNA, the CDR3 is TGTGCCAGCACCCGGAGTTTGTTAGATGAGCAGTTCTTC.

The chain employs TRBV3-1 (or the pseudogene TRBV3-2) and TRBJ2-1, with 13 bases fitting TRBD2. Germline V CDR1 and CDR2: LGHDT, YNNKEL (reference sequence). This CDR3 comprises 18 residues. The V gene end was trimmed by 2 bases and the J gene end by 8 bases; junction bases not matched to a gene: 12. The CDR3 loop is CASSQYRPGLAGIDEQFF. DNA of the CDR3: TGTGCCAGCAGCCAATACCGGCCGGGACTAGCGGGGATAGATGAGCAGTTCTTC.

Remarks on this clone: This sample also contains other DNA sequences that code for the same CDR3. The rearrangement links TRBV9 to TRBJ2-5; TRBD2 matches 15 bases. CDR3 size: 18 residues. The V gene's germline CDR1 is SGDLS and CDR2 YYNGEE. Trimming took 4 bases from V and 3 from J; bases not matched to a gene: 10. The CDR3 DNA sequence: TGTGCCAGCAGCCCCGGACTAGCGGGAGGGGGGGGGAAAGAGACCCAGTACTTC. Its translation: CASSPGLAGGGGKETQYF.

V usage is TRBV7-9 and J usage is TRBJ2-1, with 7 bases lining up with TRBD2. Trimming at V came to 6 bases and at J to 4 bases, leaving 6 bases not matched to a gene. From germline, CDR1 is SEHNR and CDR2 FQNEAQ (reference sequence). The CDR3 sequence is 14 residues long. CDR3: CASRSGTIYNEQFF. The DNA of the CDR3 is TGTGCCAGCAGATCCGGGACTATATACAATGAGCAGTTCTTC.

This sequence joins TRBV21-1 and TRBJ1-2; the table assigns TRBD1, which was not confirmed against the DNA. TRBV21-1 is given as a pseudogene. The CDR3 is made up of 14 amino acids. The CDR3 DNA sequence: TGTGCCAGCAGCAAGAAATCGGGACAGACTACGTACACCTTC. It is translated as CASSKKSGQTTYTF.

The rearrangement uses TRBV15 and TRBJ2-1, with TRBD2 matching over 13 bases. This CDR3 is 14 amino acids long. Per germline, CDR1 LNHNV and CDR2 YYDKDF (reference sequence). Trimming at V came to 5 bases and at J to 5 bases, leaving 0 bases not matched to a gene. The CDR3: CATSGTSGDNEQFF. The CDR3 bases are TGTGCCACCAGCGGGACTAGCGGGGACAATGAGCAGTTCTTC.

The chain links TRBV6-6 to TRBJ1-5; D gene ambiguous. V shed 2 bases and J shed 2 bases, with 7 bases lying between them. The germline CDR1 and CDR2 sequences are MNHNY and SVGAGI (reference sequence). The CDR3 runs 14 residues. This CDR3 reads CASSYGGGNQPQHF. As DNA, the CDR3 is TGTGCCAGCAGTTACGGCGGTGGCAATCAGCCCCAGCATTTT.

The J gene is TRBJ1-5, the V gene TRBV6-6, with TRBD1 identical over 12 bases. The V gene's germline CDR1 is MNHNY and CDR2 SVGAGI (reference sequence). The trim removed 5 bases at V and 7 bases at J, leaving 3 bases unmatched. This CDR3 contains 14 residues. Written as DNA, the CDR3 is TGTGCCAGCAGTGGGACAGGGGGCCTCCAGCCCCAGCATTTT. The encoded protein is CASSGTGGLQPQHF.

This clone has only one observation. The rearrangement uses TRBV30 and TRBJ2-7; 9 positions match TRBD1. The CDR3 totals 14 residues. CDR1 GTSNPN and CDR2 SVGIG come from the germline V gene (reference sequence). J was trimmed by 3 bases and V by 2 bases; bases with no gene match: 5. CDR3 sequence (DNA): TGTGCCTGGAGTCAGGGGACAGGGCACTACGAGCAGTACTTC. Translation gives CAWSQGTGHYEQYF.